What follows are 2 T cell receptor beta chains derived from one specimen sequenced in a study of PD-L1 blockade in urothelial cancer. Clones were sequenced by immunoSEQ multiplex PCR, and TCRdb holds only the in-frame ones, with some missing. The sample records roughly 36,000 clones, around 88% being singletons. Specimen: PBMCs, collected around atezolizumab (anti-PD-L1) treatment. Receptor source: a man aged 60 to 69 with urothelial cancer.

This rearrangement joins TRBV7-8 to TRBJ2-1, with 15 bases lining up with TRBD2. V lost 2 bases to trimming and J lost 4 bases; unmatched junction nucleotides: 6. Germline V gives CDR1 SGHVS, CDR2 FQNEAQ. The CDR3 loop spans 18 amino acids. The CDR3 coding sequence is TGTGCCAGCAGCTTACCTGGACTAGCGGGGGGGCCTTACAATGAGCAGTTCTTC. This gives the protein CASSLPGLAGGPYNEQFF.

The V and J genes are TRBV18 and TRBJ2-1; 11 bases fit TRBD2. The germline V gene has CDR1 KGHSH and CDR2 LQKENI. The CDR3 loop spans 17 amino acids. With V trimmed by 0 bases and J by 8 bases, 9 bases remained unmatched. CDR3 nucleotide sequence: TGTGCCAGCTCACCACCGGGGCTAGCGGGAGGACGGGATGAGCAGTTCTTC. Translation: CASSPPGLAGGRDEQFF.